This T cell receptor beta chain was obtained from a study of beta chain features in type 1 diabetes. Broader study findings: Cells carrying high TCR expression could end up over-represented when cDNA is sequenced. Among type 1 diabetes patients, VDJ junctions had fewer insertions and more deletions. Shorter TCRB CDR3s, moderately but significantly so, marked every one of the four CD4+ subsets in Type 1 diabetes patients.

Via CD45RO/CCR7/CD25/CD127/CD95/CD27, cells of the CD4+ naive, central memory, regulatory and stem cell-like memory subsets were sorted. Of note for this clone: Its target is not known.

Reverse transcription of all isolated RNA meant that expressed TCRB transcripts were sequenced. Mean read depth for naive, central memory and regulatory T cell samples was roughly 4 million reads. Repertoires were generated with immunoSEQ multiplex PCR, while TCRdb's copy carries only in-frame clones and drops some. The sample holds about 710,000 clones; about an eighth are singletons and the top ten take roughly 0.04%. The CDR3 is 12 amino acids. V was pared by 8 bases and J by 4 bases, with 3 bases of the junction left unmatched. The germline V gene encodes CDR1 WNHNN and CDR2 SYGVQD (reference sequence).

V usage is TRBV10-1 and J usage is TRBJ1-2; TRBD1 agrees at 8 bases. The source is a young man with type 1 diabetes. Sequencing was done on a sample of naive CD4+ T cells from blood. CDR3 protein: CASGTGPYGYTF. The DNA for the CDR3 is TGCGCCAGCGGGACAGGCCCCTATGGCTACACCTTC.